The next 27 T cell receptor beta chains were all read from a single sample in a study of graft-versus-host responses after intestinal transplantation. The table came from immunoSEQ multiplex PCR; TCRdb's copy has only in-frame clones and leaves some out. Among 80,000 to 95,000 clones, approximately 94% were seen once, and the ten largest hold roughly 2%. Antigens for these TCRs are unknown. The input for sequencing was unstimulated CD8+ T cells sorted from spleen or lymph node cells, taken before intestinal transplant. The receptors here all came from a human donor who received an intestinal transplant.

This chain uses TRBV19 with TRBJ2-2; 9 bases map to TRBD1. Germline values: CDR1 LNHDA, CDR2 SQIVND (reference sequence). The CDR3 totals 14 residues. J gave up 7 bases and V 9 bases, and 9 bases lay outside the gene matches. CDR3 region: CASQLTGGNGELFF. The CDR3 DNA follows: TGTGCCAGCCAGCTTACAGGGGGCAACGGGGAGCTGTTTTTT. Full variable domain (rest looked up from reference TRBV19 and TRBJ2-2): DGGITQSPKYLFRKEGQNVTLSCEQNLNHDAMYWYRQDPGQGLRLIYYSQIVNDFQKGDIAEGYSVSREKKESFPLTVTSAQKNPTAFYLCASQLTGGNGELFFGEGSRLTVL.

J is TRBJ2-3 and V is TRBV9; 7 nucleotides match TRBD1. The germline CDR1 and CDR2 sequences are SGDLS and YYNGEE. Trimming removed 2 bases from V and 0 bases from J; junction bases left unmatched: 6. CDR3 size: 16 residues. The CDR3 DNA reads as TGTGCCAGCAGCGTGGGGACAGACTCTAGCACAGATACGCAGTATTTT. Its protein is CASSVGTDSSTDTQYF.

The rearrangement joins TRBV27 to TRBJ2-3; 8 nucleotides line up with TRBD2. V lost 1 base, J lost 4 bases, and 10 bases stayed unmatched. CDR1 is MNHEY, CDR2 SMNVEV, per germline (reference sequence). The CDR3 is made up of 17 amino acids. This chain's CDR3 is CASSLFPRDGGADTQYF. CDR3 in DNA: TGTGCCAGCAGTTTATTCCCTAGGGACGGGGGGGCAGATACGCAGTATTTT.

In its sample, this clone was seen once. V is TRBV19 and J is TRBJ2-1; D possibly corresponds to TRBD2 (6 bases). The CDR3 loop spans 18 amino acids. V lost 1 base and J lost 1, with 17 bases in between. CDR1 and CDR2 from the germline V gene are LNHDA and SQIVND (reference sequence). The CDR3 sequence is CASSIVRGRGRSYNEQFF. CDR3 nucleotide sequence: TGTGCCAGTAGTATAGTGCGGGGACGGGGACGTTCCTACAATGAGCAGTTCTTC.

The chain joins TRBV7-8 to TRBJ2-3; possible D gene TRBD2, 5 bases. There are 16 residues in the CDR3. Germline-derived CDR1 and CDR2 are SGHVS and FQNEAQ. The germline V and J ends were trimmed by 0 bases and 7 bases, with 17 bases remaining between them. The CDR3 region has the DNA TGTGCCAGCAGCTTAGCGACGGAGGCCTTTGAAAATACGCAGTATTTT. It is translated as CASSLATEAFENTQYF.

This clone was found a few times. The gene calls are TRBV12-5 and TRBJ2-1; possibly TRBD2 for D (6 bases). Trimming left V 7 bases short and J 1 base short, with 17 bases between. This CDR3 is built from 16 residues. In germline, CDR1 is LGHNT, CDR2 FRNRAP. CDR3 DNA sequence: TGTGCTAGTGCCCCCGGCGGGGACCGATCCTACAATGAGCAGTTCTTC. The encoded protein is CASAPGGDRSYNEQFF. Drawing the rest from reference TRBV12-5 and TRBJ2-1, the complete variable domain is DARVTQTPRHKVTEMGQEVTMRCQPILGHNTVFWYRQTMMQGLELLAYFRNRAPLDDSGMPKDRFSAEMPDATLATLKIQPSEPRDSAVYFCASAPGGDRSYNEQFFGPGTRLTVL.

This chain links TRBV27 with TRBJ2-1, with TRBD2 as a possible D gene (5 bases). In germline, CDR1 is MNHEY, CDR2 SMNVEV (reference sequence). Trimming took off 6 bases at V and 7 bases at J, with 10 bases between the two ends. The CDR3 has 12 amino acids. The CDR3 DNA reads TGTGCCAGCAGCAAAACGGGGAATGAGCAGTTCTTC. This codes for CASSKTGNEQFF.

The gene calls are TRBV7-2 and TRBJ2-7; D is unresolved. V lost 6 bases to trimming and J lost 3 bases, with 9 bases between them. CDR1 and CDR2 from the germline V gene are SGHTA and FQGNSA. The CDR3 covers 12 residues. The CDR3 nucleotides read TGTGCCAGCAGTCCTGACAACTACGAGCAGTACTTC. Its protein is CASSPDNYEQYF.

The chain carries TRBV10-2 and TRBJ1-1, with D unresolved. The germline gives CDR1 WSHSY, CDR2 SAAADI. V was clipped by 10 bases and J by 5 bases, with 8 bases between them. CDR3 size: 10 residues. This CDR3 reads CATSGTEAFF. CDR3 coding DNA: TGCGCCACTTCGGGGACTGAAGCTTTCTTT.

The gene calls are TRBV14 and TRBJ1-6; D uncertain. Looked up from germline, CDR1 is SGHDN and CDR2 is FVKESK. The CDR3 is 15 residues long. Trimming removed 2 bases from V and 10 bases from J, with 15 bases in between. The CDR3 loop reads CASSQFNEQESPLHF. The CDR3 DNA follows: TGTGCCAGCAGCCAATTTAATGAGCAGGAATCACCCCTCCACTTT.

This sequence joins TRBV6-5 and TRBJ2-7; weak D call: TRBD2 (6 bases). Per germline, CDR1 MNHEY and CDR2 SVGAGI. V gave up 0 bases and J gave up 7 bases, with 19 bases separating them. This CDR3 is 16 amino acids long. CDR3 protein: CASSYSVGGRLGEQYF. The DNA of the CDR3 is TGTGCCAGCAGTTACTCGGTTGGGGGGAGGTTGGGGGAGCAGTACTTC.

The rearrangement joins TRBV29-1 to TRBJ2-5; D uncertain. This CDR3 has 11 amino acids. V lost 3 bases, J lost 3 bases, and 5 bases lay in between. Germline V gives CDR1 SQVTM, CDR2 ANQGSEA. The DNA of the CDR3 is TGCAGCGTTGAGAGGAAAGAGACCCAGTACTTC. Its protein product is CSVERKETQYF.

This chain uses TRBV9 with TRBJ1-3, with a weak D call TRBD1 (5 bases). Looked up from germline, CDR1 is SGDLS and CDR2 is YYNGEE. The CDR3 has 15 residues. V gave up 4 bases and J gave up 2 bases, with 13 bases separating them. CDR3 sequence reads: CASSPGGSAGNTIYF. CDR3 bases: TGTGCCAGCAGCCCGGGGGGTTCAGCTGGAAACACCATATATTTT.

The rearrangement links TRBV19 to TRBJ2-3; 9 bases line up with TRBD1. Trimming cost V 4 bases and J 1 base; bases outside gene matches: 3. CDR1 LNHDA and CDR2 SQIVND come from the germline V gene (reference sequence). This CDR3 region has 15 residues. The CDR3 DNA reads as TGTGCCAGTAGTACCCGACAGGGGGGCACAGATACGCAGTATTTT. It codes for CASSTRQGGTDTQYF.

This chain joins TRBV29-1 and TRBJ2-7, with D tentatively TRBD2 (5 bases). There are 14 residues in the CDR3. Trimming left V 0 bases short and J 5 bases short, with 14 bases between. CDR1 is SQVTM, CDR2 ANQGSEA, per germline. The CDR3, as DNA: TGCAGCGTTGAAGATCTTGGGAGAAGGGACGAGCAGTACTTC. Translating it yields CSVEDLGRRDEQYF.

This clone has a single count. The chain combines TRBV27 with TRBJ2-2; 7 nucleotides line up with TRBD1. The junction had 5 bases not matched to a gene; V was cut back by 6 bases and J by 7 bases. The CDR3 covers 13 residues. Per the germline V gene, CDR1 is MNHEY and CDR2 is SMNVEV (reference sequence). This CDR3 reads CASSPTGYGELFF. In nucleotides, the CDR3 is TGTGCCAGCAGCCCGACAGGGTACGGGGAGCTGTTTTTT.

V usage is TRBV14 and J usage is TRBJ2-7, with 7 bases that match TRBD1. V was pared by 0 bases and J by 5 bases, with 4 bases of the junction left unmatched. Germline values: CDR1 SGHDN, CDR2 FVKESK. CDR3 length: 14 residues. CDR3 DNA sequence: TGTGCCAGCAGCCAAGAGACAGGGTGGGACGAGCAGTACTTC. It encodes CASSQETGWDEQYF.

This chain links TRBV4-3 with TRBJ2-4; D gene ambiguous. Germline loops: CDR1 LGHNA, CDR2 YSLEER. V was pared by 2 bases and J by 1 base, with 18 bases between. The length of the CDR3 is 18 residues. CDR3 nucleotide sequence: TGCGCCAGCAGCCAAATACCCGCAGGTGGGTCGGCCAAAAACATTCAGTACTTC. Residues: CASSQIPAGGSAKNIQYF.

V gene TRBV11-2 combines with J gene TRBJ2-3, with TRBD1 as a possible D gene (5 bases). Trimming left V 2 bases short and J 4 bases short, with 13 bases between. The germline V gene has CDR1 SGHAT and CDR2 FQNNGV. The CDR3 extends over 15 amino acids. CDR3 coding DNA: TGTGCCAGCAGCTTAATGGGGCTGGATCCAGATACGCAGTATTTT. Its translation: CASSLMGLDPDTQYF. Based on the CDR3 plus reference TRBV11-2 and TRBJ2-3, the full variable domain is EAGVAQSPRYKIIEKRQSVAFWCNPISGHATLYWYQQILGQGPKLLIQFQNNGVVDDSQLPKDRFSAERLKGVDSTLKIQPAKLEDSAVYLCASSLMGLDPDTQYFGPGTRLTVL.

V usage is TRBV21-1 and J usage is TRBJ1-5; the DNA was not used to check the table's D call, TRBD1. TRBV21-1 is a recognized pseudogene. This CDR3 is built from 16 residues. CDR3 sequence: CASSKGVRARNQPQHF. Written as DNA, the CDR3 is TGTGCCAGCAGCAAAGGGGTCAGGGCCCGCAATCAGCCCCAGCATTTT.

The table lists this clone with a count of one. The chain carries TRBV11-2 and TRBJ1-5; D is unclear. With 0 bases removed from V and 5 bases from J, the gap between germline ends came to 8 bases. This CDR3 is 14 amino acids long. CDR1 is SGHAT, CDR2 FQNNGV, per germline. CDR3 DNA sequence: TGTGCCAGCAGCTTAGAGGTAGGAGATCAGCCCCAGCATTTT. This gives the protein CASSLEVGDQPQHF. Filled out from reference TRBV11-2 and TRBJ1-5, the complete variable domain reads EAGVAQSPRYKIIEKRQSVAFWCNPISGHATLYWYQQILGQGPKLLIQFQNNGVVDDSQLPKDRFSAERLKGVDSTLKIQPAKLEDSAVYLCASSLEVGDQPQHFGDGTRLSIL.

This rearrangement joins TRBV29-1 to TRBJ2-5; TRBD2 agrees at 13 bases. CDR1 SQVTM and CDR2 ANQGSEA come from the germline V gene. The CDR3 runs 17 residues. V shed 0 bases and J 5 bases; nucleotides not matched to a gene: 9. CDR3 amino acids: CSVEERLAGGLGETQYF. CDR3 nucleotides: TGCAGCGTTGAAGAAAGACTAGCGGGGGGCCTTGGGGAGACCCAGTACTTC.

This chain uses TRBV9 with TRBJ2-3; 8 positions match TRBD2. Trimming at V came to 4 bases and at J to 5 bases, leaving 9 bases not matched to a gene. CDR1 is SGDLS, CDR2 YYNGEE, per germline. The CDR3 contains 15 residues. The CDR3 coding sequence is TGTGCCAGCAGCACCTACGGGGGGGCGGTAGATACGCAGTATTTT. Translation: CASSTYGGAVDTQYF.

The table lists this clone with a count of one. V usage is TRBV5-1 and J usage is TRBJ2-1; 7 nucleotides agree with TRBD1. The germline V gene has CDR1 SGHRS and CDR2 YFSETQ. With V trimmed by 1 base and J by 2 bases, 6 bases remained unmatched. The CDR3 contains 16 residues. CDR3 sequence reads: CASSLKGDRTYNEQFF. CDR3 DNA: TGCGCCAGCAGCTTGAAGGGGGACAGAACCTACAATGAGCAGTTCTTC.

V usage is TRBV6-1 and J usage is TRBJ1-5, with TRBD1 identical over 8 bases. The V gene's germline CDR1 is MNHNS and CDR2 SASEGT. V was pared by 7 bases and J by 5 bases, with 10 bases of the junction left unmatched. This CDR3 has 15 residues. The CDR3 reads CASMSQQGGYQPQHF. The CDR3, as DNA: TGTGCCAGCATGTCCCAACAGGGGGGGTATCAGCCCCAGCATTTT.

This rearrangement joins TRBV7-2 to TRBJ2-2; a possible D gene is TRBD2 (6 bases). CDR1 and CDR2 (germline): SGHTA, FQGNSA. The CDR3 is 17 residues long. Deletions cut 10 bases from V and 1 base from J, with 22 bases between. The CDR3 protein is CATTSSAGPMNTGELFF. CDR3 nucleotide sequence: TGTGCCACCACCTCTTCGGCGGGACCGATGAACACCGGGGAGCTGTTTTTT.

The genes are TRBV7-2 and TRBJ2-7, with TRBD2 identical over 11 bases. CDR1 and CDR2 from the germline V gene are SGHTA and FQGNSA. J was trimmed by 3 bases and V by 4 bases; bases with no gene match: 5. This CDR3 is 15 amino acids long. CDR3 DNA sequence: TGTGCCAGCAGCTCAGTAGCGGGGGGGGGCTACGAGCAGTACTTC. It yields the protein CASSSVAGGGYEQYF.